Listed here are 23 T cell receptor beta chains from one sample, sequenced in a study of T cell changes during pregnancy in multiple sclerosis. Libraries were prepared by immunoSEQ multiplex PCR; TCRdb keeps only in-frame clonotypes and omits some of them. The table includes around 100,000 clones, 80% to 95% detected once. The material was peripheral blood, obtained in the third trimester of pregnancy. These receptors were collected from a female donor with multiple sclerosis, enrolled in a pregnancy study.

The chain recombines TRBV7-2 with TRBJ1-5; the match to TRBD1 covers 7 bases. Looked up from germline, CDR1 is SGHTA and CDR2 is FQGNSA. J gave up 1 base and V 5 bases, and 8 bases lay outside the gene matches. This CDR3 spans 16 amino acids. The CDR3 nucleotides read TGTGCCAGCAGCGCCCGATGGGACAGAAGCAATCAGCCCCAGCATTTT. It yields the protein CASSARWDRSNQPQHF.

The CDR3 here is CASSIDKWAGELFF. CDR3 bases: TGTGCCAGTAGTATAGATAAGTGGGCGGGGGAGCTGTTTTTT. The V and J genes are TRBV19 and TRBJ2-2, with D unclear. The CDR3 has 14 amino acids. Germline values: CDR1 LNHDA, CDR2 SQIVND (reference sequence). V was shortened by 0 bases and J by 8 bases, with 10 bases between the two germline ends.

The rearrangement uses TRBV7-9 and TRBJ2-1; D unresolved. Germline V gene data show CDR1 as SEHNR and CDR2 as FQNEAQ (reference sequence). This CDR3 region has 15 residues. The ends were cut back, 1 base at V and 4 bases at J, with 11 bases in the middle. The CDR3 DNA sequence: TGTGCCAGCAGCTTAGAACCATTCAGGTACAATGAGCAGTTCTTC. Translated: CASSLEPFRYNEQFF.

The rearrangement uses TRBV2 and TRBJ2-7, with 12 bases identical to TRBD2. From germline, CDR1 is SNHLY and CDR2 FYNNEI. This CDR3 contains 16 residues. J gave up 2 bases and V 4 bases, and 6 bases lay outside the gene matches. CDR3 in amino acids: CASSGSSGRGTYEQYF. The DNA for the CDR3 is TGTGCCAGCAGTGGGTCTAGCGGGAGGGGAACCTACGAGCAGTACTTC.

This clone appeared a few times. The chain recombines TRBV30 with TRBJ1-2; D gene ambiguous. CDR3 length: 12 amino acids. Germline CDR1 GTSNPN, CDR2 SVGIG (reference sequence). V dropped 2 bases and J dropped 6 bases, with 10 bases sitting between them. CDR3 nucleotide sequence: TGTGCCTGGAGTAACGGGGTGGATGGCTACACCTTC. Protein product: CAWSNGVDGYTF.

The rearrangement uses TRBV7-8 and TRBJ1-1; TRBD1 might be the D (5 bases). The V gene's germline CDR1 is SGHVS and CDR2 FQNEAQ. This CDR3 spans 14 amino acids. The V gene lost 4 bases and the J gene lost 1 base, with 10 bases spanning the gap. The CDR3 nucleotides are TGTGCCAGCAGCTCGGGACTCCCGAACACTGAAGCTTTCTTT. Translating it yields CASSSGLPNTEAFF.

The gene calls are TRBV13 and TRBJ2-5; 14 nucleotides line up with TRBD2. CDR1 is PRHDT, CDR2 FYEKMQ, per germline (reference sequence). V was pared by 4 bases and J by 1 base, with 8 bases of the junction left unmatched. CDR3 length: 18 amino acids. The CDR3 nucleotides are TGTGCCAGCAGCTCTTGGACTAGCGGGGGGAGAACCCAAGAGACCCAGTACTTC. Encoded protein: CASSSWTSGGRTQETQYF.

The genes are TRBV28 and TRBJ1-2; TRBD1 is a possible D gene (5 bases). The germline V gene has CDR1 MDHEN and CDR2 SYDVKM. Trimming cost V 4 bases and J 7 bases, with 19 bases left between them. This CDR3 is 15 amino acids long. The CDR3 reads CASSSDQGYARGYTF. In DNA form, the CDR3 reads TGTGCCAGCAGTTCAGATCAGGGCTACGCGCGTGGCTACACCTTC.

This chain joins TRBV9 and TRBJ1-1; 10 positions match TRBD1. J was trimmed by 5 bases and V by 4 bases; bases with no gene match: 8. The CDR3 is 15 residues long. CDR1 SGDLS and CDR2 YYNGEE come from the germline V gene. DNA of the CDR3: TGTGCCAGCAGCCTACTGGGACAGGGGATAACTGAAGCTTTCTTT. Translated, it gives CASSLLGQGITEAFF.

The genes are TRBV29-1 and TRBJ2-5; weak D call: TRBD2 (7 bases). Germline CDR1 SQVTM, CDR2 ANQGSEA. The CDR3 totals 13 residues. V lost 7 bases, J lost 4 bases, and 16 bases lay in between. The CDR3 protein is CSAKEGGPETQYF. CDR3 nucleotides: TGCAGCGCCAAGGAGGGGGGGCCAGAGACCCAGTACTTC.

Points on this clone: This sample also contains other DNA sequences that code for the same CDR3. The chain employs TRBV6-6 and TRBJ1-1; 8 nucleotides line up with TRBD1. The CDR3 is made up of 13 amino acids. J gave up 2 bases and V 5 bases, and 1 base lay outside the gene matches. Per germline, CDR1 MNHNY and CDR2 SVGAGI (reference sequence). DNA of the CDR3: TGTGCCAGCAGTGACAGGGGAAACACTGAAGCTTTCTTT. Amino acids: CASSDRGNTEAFF.

The chain's CDR3 is CASSLYRDEQYF. As DNA, the CDR3 is TGTGCCAGCAGCTTATACAGGGACGAGCAGTACTTC. V usage is TRBV14 and J usage is TRBJ2-7, with a possible D match to TRBD1 (6 bases). This CDR3 comprises 12 residues. The V end was cut by 5 bases, the J end by 5 bases, with 10 bases between. Germline CDR1 reads SGHDN; CDR2 reads FVKESK.

The chain combines TRBV11-2 with TRBJ2-5, with 8 bases lining up with TRBD2. Per germline, CDR1 SGHAT and CDR2 FQNNGV. Losses at the gene ends were 5 bases for V and 5 bases for J; bases not matched to a gene: 13. The CDR3 has 16 residues. This CDR3 is CASSPDRAGGSETQYF. The CDR3 DNA reads as TGTGCCAGCAGCCCCGACCGCGCGGGGGGTTCGGAGACCCAGTACTTC.

The chain links TRBV5-1 to TRBJ1-1; no reliable D call. Germline lookup yields CDR1 SGHRS and CDR2 YFSETQ. Trimming pared 3 bases from V and 4 bases from J, leaving 4 bases between. The CDR3 consists of 11 residues. CDR3 nucleotide sequence: TGCGCCAGCAGCTCTCCCACTGAAGCTTTCTTT. Amino acids: CASSSPTEAFF.

The V gene is TRBV2, the J gene TRBJ1-2; D unresolved. Germline CDR1 SNHLY, CDR2 FYNNEI. The CDR3 loop spans 13 amino acids. V lost 5 bases, J lost 8 bases, and 15 bases lay in between. CDR3 region: CASSIPSVPGYTF. The CDR3 nucleotides are TGTGCCAGCAGTATACCATCGGTTCCGGGCTACACCTTC.

The J gene is TRBJ2-5, the V gene TRBV18; the match to TRBD2 covers 11 bases. The ends lost 5 bases at V and 2 bases at J; junction bases unmatched: 1. The CDR3 length is 14 residues. The germline V gene encodes CDR1 KGHSH and CDR2 LQKENI. DNA of the CDR3: TGTGCCAGCTCAGGGACTAGCGGACAAGAGACCCAGTACTTC. Protein product: CASSGTSGQETQYF.

This rearrangement joins TRBV29-1 to TRBJ2-6, with 7 bases fitting TRBD2. Looked up from germline, CDR1 is SQVTM and CDR2 is ANQGSEA. The CDR3 totals 13 residues. V lost 6 bases, J lost 4 bases, and 3 bases stayed unmatched. The CDR3 is CSVGGTGANVLTF. The DNA of the CDR3 is TGCAGCGTGGGGGGGACCGGGGCCAACGTCCTGACTTTC.

The chain carries TRBV5-8 and TRBJ2-1, with TRBD2 matching over 10 bases. The CDR3 runs 15 residues. The V gene end was trimmed by 4 bases and the J gene end by 7 bases; junction bases not matched to a gene: 8. Germline CDR1 is SGHTS and CDR2 is YDEGEE. The CDR3 DNA reads TGTGCCAGCAGCCTGGGAACTAGCGGGAATAATGAGCAGTTCTTC. It is translated as CASSLGTSGNNEQFF. Combining the CDR3 with reference TRBV5-8 and TRBJ2-1 gives the whole variable domain EAGVTQSPTHLIKTRGQQATLRCSPISGHTSVYWYQQALGLGLQFLLWYDEGEERNRGNFPPRFSGRQFPNYSSELNVNALELEDSALYLCASSLGTSGNNEQFFGPGTRLTVL.

The V call is TRBV10-3, the J call TRBJ1-1; D remains ambiguous. This CDR3 has 12 residues. V dropped 7 bases and J dropped 4 bases, with 10 bases sitting between them. Germline CDR1 and CDR2: ENHRY and SYGVKD. Here the CDR3 reads CAITTGGTEAFF. CDR3 sequence (DNA): TGTGCCATCACTACGGGAGGCACTGAAGCTTTCTTT.

V and J are TRBV29-1 and TRBJ1-4; D is undetermined. This CDR3 has 14 amino acids. V shed 0 bases and J shed 7 bases, with 12 bases lying between them. Germline V CDR1 and CDR2: SQVTM, ANQGSEA. The CDR3 region is CSVEDLGEGEKLFF. CDR3 coding DNA: TGCAGCGTTGAAGATCTTGGGGAGGGTGAAAAACTGTTTTTT. Full variable domain (outside the CDR3, taken from reference TRBV29-1 and TRBJ1-4): SAVISQKPSRDICQRGTSLTIQCQVDSQVTMMFWYRQQPGQSLTLIATANQGSEATYESGFVIDKFPISRPNLTFSTLTVSNMSPEDSSIYLCSVEDLGEGEKLFFGSGTQLSVL.

The chain recombines TRBV5-1 with TRBJ2-6, with 9 nucleotides matching TRBD1. In germline, CDR1 is SGHRS, CDR2 YFSETQ. The CDR3 consists of 17 residues. The J segment lost 2 bases and the V segment lost 3 bases, leaving 6 bases of the junction unmatched. The CDR3 spells CASSWGQGGTGANVLTF. The CDR3 DNA follows: TGCGCCAGCAGCTGGGGACAGGGTGGAACTGGGGCCAACGTCCTGACTTTC. Full variable domain (missing parts from reference TRBV5-1 and TRBJ2-6): KAGVTQTPRYLIKTRGQQVTLSCSPISGHRSVSWYQQTPGQGLQFLFEYFSETQRNKGNFPGRFSGRQFSNSRSEMNVSTLELGDSALYLCASSWGQGGTGANVLTFGAGSRLTVL.

The rearrangement joins TRBV7-3 to TRBJ2-2; tentatively, D is TRBD2 (5 bases). The CDR3 runs 17 residues. Trimming took 5 bases from V and 1 from J, leaving 17 bases between them. Germline CDR1 reads SGHTA; CDR2 reads FQGTGA. This CDR3 is CASSHSSGRGNTGELFF. CDR3 nucleotide sequence: TGTGCCAGCAGCCATTCCTCCGGACGGGGGAACACCGGGGAGCTGTTTTTT.

The chain recombines TRBV27 with TRBJ2-3; 7 bases line up with TRBD1. Per germline, CDR1 MNHEY and CDR2 SMNVEV (reference sequence). V shed 7 bases, J shed 4 bases, and the junction held 5 bases outside the gene matches. The length of the CDR3 is 13 residues. The CDR3: CASMGQSPDTQYF. The DNA of the CDR3 is TGTGCCAGCATGGGACAGTCGCCAGATACGCAGTATTTT.